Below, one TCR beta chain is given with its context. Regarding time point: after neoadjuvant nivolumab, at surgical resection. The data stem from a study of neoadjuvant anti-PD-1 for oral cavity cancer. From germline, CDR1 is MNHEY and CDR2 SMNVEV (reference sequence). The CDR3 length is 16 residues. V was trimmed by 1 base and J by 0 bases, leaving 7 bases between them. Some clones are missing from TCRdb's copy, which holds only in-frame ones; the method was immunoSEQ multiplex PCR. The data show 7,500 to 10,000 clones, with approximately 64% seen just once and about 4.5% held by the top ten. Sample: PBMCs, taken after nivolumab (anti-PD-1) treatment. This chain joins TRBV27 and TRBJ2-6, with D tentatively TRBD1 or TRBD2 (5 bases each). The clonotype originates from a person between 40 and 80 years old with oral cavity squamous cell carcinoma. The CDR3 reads CASSLWGSSGANVLTF. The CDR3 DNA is TGTGCCAGCAGTTTATGGGGGAGCTCTGGGGCCAACGTCCTGACTTTC.